This entry lists 9 T cell receptor beta chains sequenced from one sample in a study of cytomegalovirus exposure and HLA in healthy donors (dated by TCRdb to 2016 to 2017). Receptor amplification or capture employed the immunoSEQ multiplex PCR assay. A mixture of 60 forward primers for TCR Vbeta segments and 13 reverse primers for TCR Jbeta segments was used in the multiplex PCR. The table was pulled from immuneACCESS by TCRdb, which kept in-frame rearrangements only. Such tables lose some clones; where checked, under half of the loss comes from unresolved V genes, and the rest has no known cause. The sample has roughly 200,000 clones on record, approximately 77% of them singletons. Around 3.6% of the sample is held by the ten biggest clonotypes. Sequenced material: PBMCs. All receptors come from a man aged 35-49 years in good health and CMV-seropositive.

The chain uses TRBV28 and TRBJ1-6; 9 bases are shared with TRBD1. CDR3 length: 14 amino acids. Germline V gene lookup returns CDR1 MDHEN and CDR2 SYDVKM. Trimming removed 6 bases from V and 9 bases from J; junction bases left unmatched: 6. CDR3 protein: CASRPDRGSSPLHF. In DNA, the CDR3 is TGTGCCAGCAGGCCAGACAGGGGGAGTTCACCCCTCCACTTT.

J is TRBJ1-2 and V is TRBV6-5, with D uncertain. Germline-derived CDR1 and CDR2 are MNHEY and SVGAGI. The V and J ends lost 2 bases and 4 bases respectively, with 5 bases between them. The CDR3 loop spans 12 amino acids. In DNA form, the CDR3 reads TGTGCCAGCAGTTACGAGGTCTATGGCTACACCTTC. Amino acids: CASSYEVYGYTF.

As to this clone: Other DNA variants within this sample encode the same CDR3. This chain links TRBV18 with TRBJ2-7; 7 nucleotides align to TRBD1. This CDR3 has 14 residues. V shed 0 bases and J 3 bases; nucleotides not matched to a gene: 2. CDR1 and CDR2 (germline): KGHSH, LQKENI. The CDR3 DNA reads as TGTGCCAGCTCACCACCGGGACAGAGCTACGAGCAGTACTTC. Translated, it gives CASSPPGQSYEQYF.

CDR3 DNA: TGTGCCAGCAGCTCGACAGGGCCCTCTGGAAACACCATATATTTT. This codes for CASSSTGPSGNTIYF. The chain has TRBV11-2 and TRBJ1-3, with TRBD1 matching over 7 bases. From germline, CDR1 is SGHAT and CDR2 FQNNGV. The J segment lost 0 bases and the V segment lost 4 bases, leaving 3 bases of the junction unmatched. The CDR3 has 15 residues.

This clone has more than one count but fewer than ten. The chain employs TRBV6-5 and TRBJ1-4, with D perhaps matching TRBD1 (5 bases). Germline V gene lookup returns CDR1 MNHEY and CDR2 SVGAGI. V dropped 4 bases and J dropped 10 bases, with 7 bases sitting between them. The CDR3 is 11 amino acids. This chain's CDR3 is CASSLGRKLFF. CDR3 DNA: TGTGCCAGCAGTTTGGGGCGAAAACTGTTTTTT.

The chain is built from TRBV19 and TRBJ2-5, with 7 bases fitting TRBD1. The CDR3 runs to 15 residues. Unmatched junction bases numbered 10, after V lost 7 bases and J lost 2 bases. Germline assignment: CDR1 LNHDA and CDR2 SQIVND (reference sequence). CDR3 DNA sequence: TGTGCCAGTAAAATCACAGGGGTCACACAAGAGACCCAGTACTTC. Translated: CASKITGVTQETQYF.

The chain recombines TRBV27 with TRBJ1-2, with TRBD1 as a possible D gene (6 bases). V gave up 4 bases and J gave up 0 bases, with 12 bases separating them. This CDR3 is built from 15 residues. Germline CDR1 MNHEY, CDR2 SMNVEV (reference sequence). The CDR3 DNA reads as TGTGCCAGCAGTTCCCGACAGGCGACTAACTATGGCTACACCTTC. This translates into CASSSRQATNYGYTF.

The chain has TRBV9 and TRBJ1-3, with 7 bases that match TRBD1. The germline V gene encodes CDR1 SGDLS and CDR2 YYNGEE. J was trimmed by 4 bases and V by 3 bases; bases with no gene match: 7. CDR3 size: 15 residues. The CDR3 protein is CASSDQRTGGNTIYF. In DNA form, the CDR3 reads TGTGCCAGCAGCGACCAGAGGACAGGAGGAAACACCATATATTTT.

This clone was detected only a few times. A single base separates this from a much larger clone, so it may be a read error. Other DNA sequences in this specimen translate into the identical CDR3. This rearrangement joins TRBV7-2 to TRBJ1-1, with TRBD1 as a possible D gene (6 bases). Trimming removed 5 bases at V and 1 base at J, with 8 bases between. This CDR3 comprises 13 residues. Germline V lookup: CDR1 SGHTA, CDR2 FQGNSA. CDR3 in amino acids: CASSPTGNTEAFF. The CDR3 DNA follows: TGTGCCAGCAGCCCGACAGGGAACACTGAAGCTTTCTTT.